The clone carrying this T cell receptor beta chain was seen just once. Its cognate antigen is unknown. The data originate from a study of Ad26.COV2.S vaccination and SARS-CoV-2 variants. Findings and limits, study-wide: Those who received vaccine or placebo ended up with similar non-spike TCR breadth. Estimates derived from TCR breadth and depth analyses may have underestimated total T cell responses. Individuals receiving vaccine had higher spike-specific TCR breadth than placebo recipients did.

This CDR3 is built from 12 residues. Germline assignment: CDR1 KGHSH and CDR2 LQKENI. J was trimmed by 6 bases and V by 6 bases; bases with no gene match: 3. The treatment was: roughly 20 received Ad26.COV2.S at low or high dose, single or two shots; roughly five received placebo; per-sample allocation not given. It was on day 63 after the first vaccine or placebo injection that samples were taken. Clones were read by immunoSEQ multiplex PCR, and TCRdb kept only the in-frame ones, dropping some. The table has some 350,000 clones, more than 75% seen once; the top ten hold around 3.3%. The chain combines TRBV18 with TRBJ2-3; 7 bases match TRBD1. This specimen consisted of peripheral blood, obtained in a trial of Ad26.COV2.S vaccine versus placebo. This receptor was taken from a person between 18 and 65 years old who received the Ad26.COV2.S COVID-19 vaccine or a placebo. The CDR3 loop reads CASSQGEDTQYF. In nucleotides, the CDR3 is TGTGCCAGCTCCCAGGGGGAGGATACGCAGTATTTT. Looking up the rest from reference TRBV18 and TRBJ2-3 gives the full variable domain: NAGVMQNPRHLVRRRGQEARLRCSPMKGHSHVYWYRQLPEEGLKFMVYLQKENIIDESGMPKERFSAEFPKEGPSILRIQQVVRGDSAAYFCASSQGEDTQYFGPGTRLTVL.